This TCR beta chain was obtained from a study of early T cells in non-severe SARS-CoV-2 infection (dated by TCRdb to the early 2020s). Background for the entire study: Because TCR sequencing relied on bulk RNA taken from unsorted whole blood, pairing of alpha and beta chains was not possible. Overall results and qualifications from the work: VDJdb matching was skewed toward anti-spike CD8 responses and likely underestimated virus-specific expansions, missing private and CD4 specificities.

Set within a cohort of healthcare workers in London, UK, this nested case-control study involved weekly PCR testing of nasopharyngeal swabs along with blood sampling. Between 23 and 31 March 2020, the week of the UK lockdown, healthcare workers were enrolled and then followed up weekly for as long as 16 weeks. The germline ends are 12 bases apart after V is trimmed by 6 bases and J by 9 bases. Including cysteine and phenylalanine, the CDR3 has 12 amino acids. CDR3 DNA is the only sequence kept; it has 36 bases, read in frame from the first base. Reading the germline V gene gives CDR1 MNHEY and CDR2 SVGEGT. The sample holds many counts of this clonotype. No cognate antigen has been identified for it. Qualities for individual bases were not recorded, and no much larger clone is one base off. Libraries came from 5' RACE. Sequenced using a NextSeq 500. To correct for sequencing error and PCR bias, the TCR library protocol tagged individual cDNA molecules with unique molecular identifiers. Both TCR alpha and beta chains were sequenced, and tight co-correlation was observed between alpha and beta sequence abundances in each sample. As for how the authors treated the data: V gene, J gene and CDR3 annotation of TCR sequences was performed with Decombinator V4. Expanded TCRs were defined as changing significantly between any two time points under a Poisson model with p below 0.0001. TCR abundances were normalised to the total number of TCRs sequenced per sample and expressed as counts per million. MAIT TCRs were defined by TRAV1-2 paired with TRAJ12, TRAJ20 or TRAJ33, and iNKT TCRs by TRAV10 paired with TRAJ18. VDJdb, accessed 1 November 2021, was searched for CMV, EBV and SARS-CoV-2 annotated TCRs, excluding TCRs annotated for multiple antigens. Through fastp at Q25 and MiXCR, TCRdb rebuilt clones from the public reads, retaining in-frame beta chains. When rows share a CDR3 protein, they turn into one entry using the most common DNA and genes. These V and J calls originate from TCRdb's pipeline instead of the authors' own analysis. Here the sample has some 34,000 distinct CDR3 sequences; about 4.5% occur a single time. Around 8% of the sample goes to the ten largest clones.

The TCR was taken from an adult who was a healthcare worker with PCR-confirmed SARS-CoV-2 infection or an uninfected control (not recorded which). Material: whole blood. The chain employs TRBV6-2 or TRBV6-3 and TRBJ2-1; the D gene is perhaps TRBD2, on 5 matching bases. The CDR3: CASSPLAFEQFF. The DNA is TGTGCCAGCAGCCCTCTAGCCTTTGAGCAGTTCTTC.